What follows is one T cell receptor beta chain and its context. There is no known antigen for this receptor. The final CDR3 position lacks the conserved phenylalanine or tryptophan, pointing to a likely read error. This sample is part of a study (dated by TCRdb to between 2014 and 2017). As for the study more broadly: The study examined whether tumor-infiltrating Tregs in breast cancer are drawn from blood Tregs or arise in situ by conversion from other CD4+ T cell subsets. What the work shows at the level of the full study, not this receptor alone: Tumor-infiltrating Treg TCR alpha and beta sequences overlapped most with tumor naive CD4+ T cells, then with blood naive CD4+ T cells. Tumor memory CD4+ T cell TCR gene usage clustered with blood and lymph node memory CD4+ cells and lymph node naive CD4+ cells. Validation in the larger cohort was restricted to a single TCR beta V-J rearrangement rather than whole repertoires.

To purify naive CD4+ T cells, the Miltenyi Naive CD4+ T Cell Isolation kit was used, and CD25 microbeads served to deplete Tregs. Tregs, naive and memory CD4+ T cells from tumor, blood and ipsilateral draining lymph nodes of 5 or 6 breast cancer patients underwent full-length TCR alpha and beta sequencing. Ficoll density gradient centrifugation was used to isolate mononuclear cells from lymph nodes or from roughly 54 ml of peripheral blood. Sorted cell populations were confirmed by FACS to exceed 90% purity. Full-length TCR variable regions were amplified by 5' RACE PCR with constant-region reverse primers, followed by semi-nested PCR with Nested Universal Primer A. Using the ReliaPrep RNA Cell Miniprep System, total RNA was extracted, and the SMARTer RACE 5'/3' Kit was then used to reverse transcribe the RNA into 5'RACE-ready cDNA. Full-length TCR alpha and beta libraries were barcoded with multiplex adaptors and sequenced on an Illumina MiSeq. Per the authors' processing: For each of nine subset-tissue groups, sequencing data from the five patients were pooled, and the groups were compared by unsupervised clustering of TCR gene usage. Repertoire similarity was calculated with the Morisita-Horn index, weighting shared sequences by their contribution to each repertoire. In TCRdb, the public reads were trimmed at Q25 with fastp and aligned with MiXCR, with productive beta chains retained. Merged by CDR3 protein, the rows form single entries marked with the most common genes and DNA. It is TCRdb's table, rather than the study itself, that gives the V and J calls and clone size. A total of tens of thousands of distinct CDR3 sequences appear in this sample, more than 25% of them only once. Of the sample, under 2.5% is held by the ten largest clones.

The CDR3 has 14 amino acids, counting both end residues. Solely the CDR3 DNA is kept, with 42 bases framed from the first base. As encoded in the germline V gene, CDR1 is SGHRS while CDR2 is YFSETQ. Sequenced sample: naive CD4+ T cells sorted from blood. Taken with the paper, the label for cell subset or site translates to: naive CD4+ T cells, CD4+CD45RA+CD25-. This receptor was obtained from a female donor with breast cancer. The chain was built from TRBV5-1 and TRBJ1-5, with TRBD1 matching 9 junction bases. The nucleotide sequence is given as TGCGCCAGCAGCGATACAGGGGGCGGTCAGCCTCAGCATTCT. The resulting protein is CASSDTGGGQPQHS.